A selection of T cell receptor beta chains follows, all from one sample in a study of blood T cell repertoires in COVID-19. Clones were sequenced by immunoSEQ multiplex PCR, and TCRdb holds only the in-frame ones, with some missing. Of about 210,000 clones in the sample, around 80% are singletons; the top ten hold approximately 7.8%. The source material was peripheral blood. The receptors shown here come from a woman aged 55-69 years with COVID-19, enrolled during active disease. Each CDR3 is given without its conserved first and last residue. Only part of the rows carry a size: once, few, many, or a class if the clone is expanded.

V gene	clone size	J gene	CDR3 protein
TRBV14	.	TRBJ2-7	ASSQDEALPYEQY
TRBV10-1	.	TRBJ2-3	ASSGSSTDTQY
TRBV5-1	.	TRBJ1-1	ASSHTGGTKVTEAF
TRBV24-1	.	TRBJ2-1	ATSDPGGSSYNEQF
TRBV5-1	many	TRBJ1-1	ASSLASMNTEAF
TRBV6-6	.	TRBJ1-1	ASSQGSRGDGTEAF
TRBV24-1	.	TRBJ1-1	ATSDRRTGRTEAF
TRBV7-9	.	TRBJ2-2	ASYWAGTNTGELF
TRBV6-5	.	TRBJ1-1	ASSPGGGSNTEAF
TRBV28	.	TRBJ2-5	ASRGDRGQETQY
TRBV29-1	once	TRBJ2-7	SARETGSYEQY
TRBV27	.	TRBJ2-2	ASSLLAGVIGELF
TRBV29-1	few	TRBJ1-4	SVRTGNEKLF
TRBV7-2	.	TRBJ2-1	ASSLSWVSLNEQF
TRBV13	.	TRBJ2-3	ASSLRTSGGGTDTQY
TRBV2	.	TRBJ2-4	ASLQGAKNIQY
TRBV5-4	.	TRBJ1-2	ASSPGGRGRGNYGYT
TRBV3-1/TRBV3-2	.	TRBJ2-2	ASSPWDRYTGELF
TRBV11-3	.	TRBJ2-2	ASSSGQVATGELF
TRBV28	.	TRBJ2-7	ASSLFAGGPYEQY
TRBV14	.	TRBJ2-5	ASSSQETQY
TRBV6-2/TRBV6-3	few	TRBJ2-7	ASSLRQGAWEQY
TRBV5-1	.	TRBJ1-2	ASSLTTGGDGYT
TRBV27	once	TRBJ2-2	ASSAGSGTTGELF
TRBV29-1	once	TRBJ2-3	SLSGWADTQY
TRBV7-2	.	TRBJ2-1	ASSLAGGPYNEQF
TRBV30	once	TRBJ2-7	AWSIRGAYEQY
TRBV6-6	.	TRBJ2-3	ASRSPRGDTDTQY
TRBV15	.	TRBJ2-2	ATSGGRAAGELF
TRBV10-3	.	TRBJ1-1	AISESRGGVRSNAEAF
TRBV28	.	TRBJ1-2	ASRISTGIGYT
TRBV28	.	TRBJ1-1	ASSRAGAGNTEAF
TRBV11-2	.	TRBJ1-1	ASSLDGADTEAF
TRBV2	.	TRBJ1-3	ASSRDRGIDTIY
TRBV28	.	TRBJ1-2	ASSVPRGYT
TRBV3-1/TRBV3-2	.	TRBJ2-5	ASSQELAGGLETQY
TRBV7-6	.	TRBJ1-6	ASSLRGPTNSPLH
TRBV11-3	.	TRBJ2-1	ASSPGWGKGNEQF
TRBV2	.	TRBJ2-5	ASSEAIGVGTQY
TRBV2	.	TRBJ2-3	ASSERGIGTDTQY
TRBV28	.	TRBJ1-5	ASSVMTGPPGPQH
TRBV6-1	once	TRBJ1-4	ASSDPGLLNEKLF
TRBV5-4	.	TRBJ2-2	ASSPQGWTGELF
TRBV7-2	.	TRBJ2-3	ASSLGGRGTDTQY
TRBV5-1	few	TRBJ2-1	ASSLWAGVATEQF
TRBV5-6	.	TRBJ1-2	ASSGIPSSGYGYT
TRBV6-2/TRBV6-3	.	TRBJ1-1	ASSPLGQGITEAF